This T cell receptor beta chain was captured by sequencing in a study of shared clonotypes between healthy human individuals. The germline V gene has CDR1 MDHEN and CDR2 SYDVKM. The CDR3 is made up of 14 amino acids. V lost 7 bases to trimming and J lost 5 bases; unmatched junction nucleotides: 8. Sequencing was performed with immunoSEQ multiplex PCR; in TCRdb, only in-frame clones are kept and a portion is missing. This table holds 2.5 million or so clones, approximately 92% found once. Study outcomes and limitations: Since donors were few, the genetic and exposure-history diversity represented was limited.

As regards this clone: As yet, its antigen is unknown.

The rearrangement links TRBV28 to TRBJ1-1; 9 bases match TRBD1. The sequence came from a man aged 18 to 35 in good health. The sequenced sample was naive CD4+ T cells sorted from blood. Subset defined: CD45RA+ positively selected. The CDR3: CASTRKGQGTEAFF. In DNA form, the CDR3 reads TGTGCCAGCACCAGAAAGGGACAGGGAACTGAAGCTTTCTTT.